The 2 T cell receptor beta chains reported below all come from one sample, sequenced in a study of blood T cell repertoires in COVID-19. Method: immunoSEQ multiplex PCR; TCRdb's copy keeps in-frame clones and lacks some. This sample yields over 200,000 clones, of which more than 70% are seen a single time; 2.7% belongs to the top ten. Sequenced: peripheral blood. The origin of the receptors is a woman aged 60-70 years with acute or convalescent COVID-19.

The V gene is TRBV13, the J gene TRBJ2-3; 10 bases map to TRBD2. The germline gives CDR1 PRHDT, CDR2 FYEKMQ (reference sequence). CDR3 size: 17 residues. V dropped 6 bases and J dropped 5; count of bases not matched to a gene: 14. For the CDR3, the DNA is TGTGCCAGCAGTCTAAGAGCGGGGGGGCCCCTCGGAGATACGCAGTATTTT. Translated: CASSLRAGGPLGDTQYF.

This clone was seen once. The CDR3 loop is CASSPTRTGGQVNSPLHF. The DNA for the CDR3 is TGTGCCAGTAGTCCCACCCGCACAGGGGGCCAGGTTAATTCACCCCTCCACTTT. The chain combines TRBV19 with TRBJ1-6; 9 nucleotides match TRBD1. With 5 bases clipped from V and 6 bases from J, the junction kept 14 bases outside the gene matches. This CDR3 comprises 18 residues. Germline CDR1 reads LNHDA; CDR2 reads SQIVND (reference sequence).